The 23 T cell receptor beta chains in this list originate from one sample, sequenced in a study of Ad26.COV2.S vaccination and SARS-CoV-2 variants. The table came from immunoSEQ multiplex PCR; TCRdb's copy has only in-frame clones and leaves some out. The repertoire holds some 400,000 clones, with about 89% as singletons. Treatment reported: roughly 18 received Ad26.COV2.S at low or high dose, single or two shots; 5 received placebo; per-sample allocation not given. On day 63 after the first injection, vaccine and placebo recipients gave samples. Here the sequenced sample was peripheral blood, taken in a trial of Ad26.COV2.S vaccine versus placebo. The source of these receptors is a person aged 18-60 years who received the Ad26.COV2.S COVID-19 vaccine or a placebo.

The chain joins TRBV18 to TRBJ2-3, with D perhaps assigned TRBD1 or TRBD2 (5 bases each). The CDR3 is 16 residues long. CDR1 is KGHSH, CDR2 LQKENI, per germline. The V end lost 0 bases, the J end lost 2 bases, and 12 bases lay between the germline ends. DNA of the CDR3: TGTGCCAGCTCACCACCCTCGGGACGGGACACAGATACGCAGTATTTT. Its translation is CASSPPSGRDTDTQYF.

The rearrangement uses TRBV5-6 and TRBJ1-2, with no clear D. CDR3 length: 13 residues. Trimming shortened V by 5 bases and J by 8 bases, and 16 bases separated the two germline ends. Germline V lookup: CDR1 SGHDT, CDR2 YYEEEE. The CDR3 spells CASSRRSGGGYTF. In DNA, the CDR3 is TGTGCCAGCAGTCGACGATCCGGAGGGGGCTACACCTTC.

This chain links TRBV6-2 or TRBV6-3 with TRBJ1-2, with D hard to call. The CDR3 runs to 16 residues. Germline loops: CDR1 MNHEY, CDR2 SVGEGT. V was trimmed by 0 bases and J by 4 bases, leaving 15 bases between them. The DNA for the CDR3 is TGTGCCAGCAGTTACTCAGGCGCCCCGGCGAGCTATGGCTACACCTTC. Protein: CASSYSGAPASYGYTF.

This chain links TRBV29-1 with TRBJ1-4; 7 bases map to TRBD1. With 3 bases clipped from V and 7 bases from J, the junction kept 8 bases outside the gene matches. The CDR3 runs 14 residues. Germline CDR1 is SQVTM and CDR2 is ANQGSEA. The CDR3 sequence is CSVDQTGYGEKLFF. DNA of the CDR3: TGCAGCGTTGACCAGACAGGGTATGGTGAAAAACTGTTTTTT.

This clone occurred once. The chain uses TRBV5-4 and TRBJ1-1; D gene ambiguous. The germline CDR1 and CDR2 sequences are SGHNT and YYREEE (reference sequence). Between the trimmed V and J ends, which lost 1 base and 4 bases, there was a span of 17 bases. The CDR3 is 16 amino acids. CDR3 residues: CASSLKAGRSGTEAFF. The DNA of the CDR3 is TGTGCCAGCAGCTTGAAGGCCGGGCGGAGCGGCACTGAAGCTTTCTTT.

The chain uses TRBV5-4 and TRBJ1-2, with D unclear. Germline lookup yields CDR1 SGHNT and CDR2 YYREEE (reference sequence). Trimming cost V 3 bases and J 4 bases, with 13 bases left between them. The CDR3 totals 14 residues. In nucleotides, the CDR3 is TGTGCCAGCAGCTCGACACCGACCGGCTATGGCTACACCTTC. Translation: CASSSTPTGYGYTF.

J is TRBJ2-2 and V is TRBV6-5, with TRBD1 as a possible D gene (5 bases). This CDR3 has 15 residues. Looked up from germline, CDR1 is MNHEY and CDR2 is SVGAGI. V was pared by 2 bases and J by 1 base, with 8 bases between. The CDR3 here is CASSYTTGNTGELFF. The CDR3 DNA reads TGTGCCAGCAGTTACACCACAGGGAACACCGGGGAGCTGTTTTTT.

The rearrangement links TRBV6-1 to TRBJ2-7; 8 positions agree with TRBD1. Germline assignment: CDR1 MNHNS and CDR2 SASEGT. Losses at the gene ends were 4 bases for V and 3 bases for J; bases not matched to a gene: 8. The CDR3 has 15 residues. The CDR3 nucleotides read TGTGCCAGCAGTGCCGTTACCGGACAGGGCTACGAGCAGTACTTC. Translating it yields CASSAVTGQGYEQYF.

The rearrangement uses TRBV6-5 and TRBJ2-7, with TRBD2 matching over 11 bases. The CDR3 spans 15 residues. Germline lookup yields CDR1 MNHEY and CDR2 SVGAGI. Trimming removed 5 bases from V and 1 base from J; junction bases left unmatched: 4. As DNA, the CDR3 is TGTGCCAGCAGTACCCGACTAGCGGGGTCCTACGAGCAGTACTTC. Amino acid sequence: CASSTRLAGSYEQYF.

The rearrangement links TRBV11-2 to TRBJ1-3, with D perhaps TRBD1 (6 bases). Germline V gene lookup returns CDR1 SGHAT and CDR2 FQNNGV. CDR3 length equals 15 residues. Trimming removed 5 bases at V and 8 bases at J, with 19 bases between. CDR3 region: CASSVQGFVDDTIYF. CDR3 nucleotides: TGTGCCAGCAGCGTACAGGGTTTTGTAGACGACACCATATATTTT.

The chain employs TRBV10-3 and TRBJ1-2; possibly TRBD1 for D (6 bases). The germline V gene encodes CDR1 ENHRY and CDR2 SYGVKD. With 8 bases removed from V and 4 bases from J, the gap between germline ends came to 11 bases. The CDR3 sequence is 12 residues long. The CDR3 loop is CAILGGGYGYTF. The CDR3 nucleotides are TGTGCCATCCTGGGGGGCGGCTATGGCTACACCTTC.

The chain is built from TRBV11-2 and TRBJ1-3; D gene uncertain. With 0 bases removed from V and 4 bases from J, the gap between germline ends came to 16 bases. The CDR3 sequence is 17 residues long. Germline V CDR1 and CDR2: SGHAT, FQNNGV. The CDR3 is CASSLDREAMLGNTIYF. For the CDR3, the DNA is TGTGCCAGCAGCTTAGACCGGGAGGCCATGTTGGGAAACACCATATATTTT.

The chain combines TRBV28 with TRBJ1-5; 9 bases map to TRBD1. CDR1 and CDR2 (germline): MDHEN, SYDVKM. This CDR3 has 14 amino acids. J lost 15 bases, V lost 6 bases, and 15 bases had no gene match. CDR3 bases: TGTGCCAGCAGCCTCACCACCGACAGGGGGGCCTGGCATTTT. Translated, it gives CASSLTTDRGAWHF.

This chain's CDR3 is CATSVRLAGRKTQYF. In nucleotides, the CDR3 is TGTGCCACCAGCGTAAGACTAGCGGGAAGGAAGACCCAGTACTTC. This chain joins TRBV15 and TRBJ2-5; 11 bases fit TRBD2. This CDR3 is built from 15 residues. Germline V gene sequence: CDR1 LNHNV, CDR2 YYDKDF (reference sequence). After removal of 5 bases from V and 6 bases from J, the junction contained 8 bases not matched to a gene.

This clone has a single count. The genes are TRBV11-3 and TRBJ2-7, with 8 nucleotides matching TRBD2. This CDR3 has 15 residues. Germline CDR1 reads SGHNT; CDR2 reads YENEEA. The trim removed 5 bases at V and 2 bases at J, leaving 8 bases unmatched. Written as DNA, the CDR3 is TGTGCCAGCAGCATAACTAGCGGAGGAGCCTACGAGCAGTACTTC. Encoded protein: CASSITSGGAYEQYF.

This clone was recorded once. This chain connects TRBV5-4 to TRBJ2-1, with D tentatively TRBD1 (6 bases). Germline V CDR1 and CDR2: SGHNT, YYREEE (reference sequence). This CDR3 has 15 residues. V dropped 3 bases and J dropped 0 bases, with 10 bases sitting between them. This CDR3 is CASSSGASSYNEQFF. CDR3 DNA: TGTGCCAGCAGCTCAGGGGCCAGCTCCTACAATGAGCAGTTCTTC.

V gene TRBV5-4 combines with J gene TRBJ1-3; 10 bases are shared with TRBD1. Germline CDR1 SGHNT, CDR2 YYREEE (reference sequence). The length of the CDR3 is 15 residues. J was trimmed by 3 bases and V by 4 bases; bases with no gene match: 4. The CDR3 is CASSRQGAGGNTIYF. The CDR3 DNA reads TGTGCCAGCAGCCGACAGGGGGCGGGTGGAAACACCATATATTTT.

V usage is TRBV3-1 (or the pseudogene TRBV3-2) and J usage is TRBJ1-4; D not certain. The germline gives CDR1 LGHDT, CDR2 YNNKEL (reference sequence). This CDR3 region has 14 residues. V was trimmed by 1 base and J by 8 bases, leaving 11 bases between them. The CDR3 region is CASSQGAAREKLFF. CDR3 nucleotides: TGTGCCAGCAGCCAAGGGGCAGCCCGGGAAAAACTGTTTTTT.

This clone was counted a few times. This sequence joins TRBV7-2 and TRBJ2-2; a possible D gene is TRBD2 (7 bases). Trimming removed 1 base at V and 0 bases at J, with 9 bases between. Germline V gene sequence: CDR1 SGHTA, CDR2 FQGNSA. The length of the CDR3 is 16 residues. For the CDR3, the DNA is TGTGCCAGCAGCTTAGTAGGGGGGGCGAACACCGGGGAGCTGTTTTTT. It codes for CASSLVGGANTGELFF.

The V and J genes are TRBV12-5 and TRBJ2-7; 8 nucleotides agree with TRBD2. Losses at the gene ends were 5 bases for V and 0 bases for J; bases not matched to a gene: 6. Per germline, CDR1 LGHNT and CDR2 FRNRAP. The CDR3 contains 15 residues. The DNA for the CDR3 is TGTGCTAGTGGTGTATCCGGGACTAGCTCCTACGAGCAGTACTTC. This gives the protein CASGVSGTSSYEQYF.

The chain combines TRBV3-1 (or the pseudogene TRBV3-2) with TRBJ2-7, with no clear D. Trimming stripped 2 bases from V and 3 bases from J, with 8 bases between. Germline CDR1 reads LGHDT; CDR2 reads YNNKEL (reference sequence). There are 13 residues in the CDR3. CDR3 protein: CASSQPGIYEQYF. The CDR3 coding sequence is TGTGCCAGCAGCCAACCAGGTATCTACGAGCAGTACTTC.

The CDR3 here is CASKGGGYGYTF. The CDR3 coding sequence is TGTGCCAGCAAGGGGGGAGGGTATGGCTACACCTTC. The chain joins TRBV28 to TRBJ1-2; tentatively, D is TRBD1 (6 bases). In germline, CDR1 is MDHEN, CDR2 SYDVKM. The CDR3 consists of 12 residues. Trimming shortened V by 7 bases and J by 5 bases, and 11 bases separated the two germline ends.

The chain uses TRBV29-1 and TRBJ2-3; 7 bases match TRBD2. The junction had 16 bases not matched to a gene; V was cut back by 1 base and J by 3 bases. There are 18 residues in the CDR3. The germline CDR1 and CDR2 sequences are SQVTM and ANQGSEA. CDR3 protein: CSVEGSRGGSTLTDTQYF. DNA of the CDR3: TGCAGCGTTGAAGGGAGTAGGGGCGGGAGTACGTTGACAGATACGCAGTATTTT.